The clone carrying this T cell receptor beta chain was observed a handful of times. The protocol was immunoSEQ multiplex PCR, while the TCRdb copy is restricted to in-frame clones and leaves out a portion. Here the sample spans roughly 230,000 clones, approximately 86% being singletons. Trimming removed 6 bases from V and 10 bases from J; junction bases left unmatched: 9. The CDR3 runs to 15 residues. Germline lookup yields CDR1 LNHDA and CDR2 SQIVND (reference sequence). This entry belongs to a study of blood T cell repertoires in COVID-19. Study-wide background: Some COVID-19 samples were acute and others convalescent; all came from the United States, Italy and Spain. T cells, B-cell-depleted T cells, or PBMCs provided the cDNA or gDNA that served as material.

V usage is TRBV19 and J usage is TRBJ1-6, with TRBD1 identical over 10 bases. The sample consisted of peripheral blood. This sequence was found in a human donor in a cohort sampled during active COVID-19. Here the CDR3 DNA reads TGTGCCAGTAGCAGCATCGGACAGGGGGAATCACCCCTCCACTTT. This encodes CASSSIGQGESPLHF. Full variable domain (outside the CDR3, taken from reference TRBV19 and TRBJ1-6): DGGITQSPKYLFRKEGQNVTLSCEQNLNHDAMYWYRQDPGQGLRLIYYSQIVNDFQKGDIAEGYSVSREKKESFPLTVTSAQKNPTAFYLCASSSIGQGESPLHFGNGTRLTVT.